This T cell receptor (beta chain) was captured by sequencing in a study of control samples from healthy donors and cancer patients. Libraries were prepared by immunoSEQ multiplex PCR; TCRdb keeps only in-frame clonotypes and omits some of them. The table has about 160,000 clones, roughly 89% seen once; the top ten hold approximately 12%. Trimming took off 3 bases at V and 0 bases at J, with 15 bases between the two ends. The germline gives CDR1 LGHDT, CDR2 YNNKEL (reference sequence). This CDR3 contains 18 residues. Sequencing was done on a sample of blood. The chain couples TRBV3-1 (or the pseudogene TRBV3-2) to TRBJ1-6, with D perhaps TRBD1 (5 bases). The sequence was collected from a man in his thirties or forties in good health. The DNA for the CDR3 is TGTGCCAGCAGCCATCTTTTGGGGCAGGGCTCCTATAATTCACCCCTCCACTTT. It translates to CASSHLLGQGSYNSPLHF.